Listed here are 23 T cell receptor beta chains from one sample, sequenced in a study of spatial heterogeneity in lung cancer. TCRdb processed the 5' RACE reads anew with MiXCR; each CDR3 protein has one entry. The repertoire has 50,000 to 65,000 distinct CDR3 sequences, approximately 8.9% of them found once; the top ten carry about 15%. Specified time point: sample taken at primary tumor resection. Sequencing covered unsorted whole RNA taken from tumor, nontumor lung or frozen PBMC. The sample was PBMCs, taken at surgery. Receptors originate from a female donor with early-stage non-small cell lung cancer.

This clonotype was seen a few times. The CDR3 protein is CASRSYPPADTQYF. The CDR3 nucleotides read TGTGCCAGCCGGAGCTACCCACCCGCAGATACGCAGTATTTT. This sequence joins TRBV12-3 or TRBV12-4 and TRBJ2-3; D uncertain. This CDR3 has 14 residues. Trimming pared 8 bases from V and 4 bases from J, leaving 16 bases between.

This clonotype turned up a few times. The V gene is TRBV20-1, the J gene TRBJ1-4, with 7 bases lining up with TRBD1. The CDR3 has 13 residues. After removal of 3 bases from V and 5 bases from J, the junction contained 3 bases not matched to a gene. Germline V lookup: CDR1 DFQATT, CDR2 SNEGSKA (reference sequence). Here the CDR3 DNA reads TGCAGTGCTAGGGGACAGCAGAATGAAAAACTGTTTTTT. Residues: CSARGQQNEKLFF.

In DNA form, the CDR3 reads TGTGCCAGCAGCCAAGACCCGGGACACCCTTTCTTT. As protein: CASSQDPGHPFF. This chain connects TRBV14 to TRBJ1-1; D might be TRBD1 (6 bases). The CDR3 is 12 amino acids. Trimming took off 0 bases at V and 12 bases at J, with 11 bases between the two ends. CDR1 and CDR2 from the germline V gene are SGHDN and FVKESK.

CDR3 region: CSVGRESDEQFF. The CDR3 DNA sequence: TGCAGCGTTGGTCGGGAGTCCGATGAGCAGTTCTTC. V and J are TRBV29-1 and TRBJ2-1; the D gene is possibly TRBD2 (6 bases). The CDR3 runs 12 residues. Trimming cost V 4 bases and J 8 bases, with 12 bases left between them. The germline V gene has CDR1 SQVTM and CDR2 ANQGSEA.

In this sample, this clonotype turned up a few times. The chain uses TRBV7-2 and TRBJ2-7, with D hard to call. CDR3 size: 15 residues. V was clipped by 1 base and J by 2 bases, with 12 bases between them. Germline CDR1 is SGHTA and CDR2 is FQGNSA. This chain's CDR3 is CASSLEGRPAYEQYF. CDR3 sequence (DNA): TGTGCCAGCAGCTTAGAGGGCAGACCCGCCTACGAGCAGTACTTC.

This clonotype was seen ten or more times. The chain recombines TRBV11-1 with TRBJ2-2, with D unresolved. The germline V gene has CDR1 SGHAT and CDR2 FQDESV (reference sequence). V was pared by 1 base and J by 6 bases, with 21 bases between. The CDR3 is 18 amino acids. CDR3 DNA: TGTGCCAGCAGCTTAGACCCTATTGGTGGAAGGAAGGCCGGGGAGCTGTTTTTT. Protein product: CASSLDPIGGRKAGELFF.

This clonotype was seen ten or more times. The chain couples TRBV25-1 to TRBJ2-7; a possible D gene is TRBD1 (6 bases). Germline V CDR1 and CDR2: MGHDK, SYGVNS. The CDR3 has 13 residues. V was shortened by 2 bases and J by 3 bases, with 8 bases between the two germline ends. The CDR3: CASSETGIYEQYF. The CDR3 bases are TGTGCCAGCAGTGAAACAGGGATCTACGAGCAGTACTTC.

This clonotype was observed at least ten times. CDR3 nucleotide sequence: TGCGCCAGCAGCTCGAGGGGCCGGACGAACACCGGGGAGCTGTTTTTT. Protein product: CASSSRGRTNTGELFF. V gene TRBV5-1 combines with J gene TRBJ2-2, with D possibly being TRBD1 or TRBD2 (5 bases each). Germline values: CDR1 SGHRS, CDR2 YFSETQ. This CDR3 comprises 16 residues. V dropped 3 bases and J dropped 0 bases, with 12 bases sitting between them.

This clonotype has more than one count but fewer than ten. The genes are TRBV5-8 and TRBJ2-1; 11 positions match TRBD1. J gave up 7 bases and V 4 bases, and 7 bases lay outside the gene matches. CDR3 length: 15 residues. Germline values: CDR1 SGHTS, CDR2 YDEGEE. The CDR3 DNA follows: TGTGCCAGCAGCCCCGGACAGGGGGCTTGGAATGAGCAGTTCTTC. The encoded protein is CASSPGQGAWNEQFF.

This rearrangement joins TRBV20-1 to TRBJ1-1; a possible D gene is TRBD1 (6 bases). Per germline, CDR1 DFQATT and CDR2 SNEGSKA (reference sequence). The V gene lost 3 bases and the J gene lost 1 base, with 12 bases spanning the gap. This CDR3 has 14 residues. CDR3 sequence: CSASTGTWNTEAFF. The CDR3 coding sequence is TGCAGTGCTAGCACAGGGACTTGGAACACTGAAGCTTTCTTT.

This clonotype was detected ten times or more. V usage is TRBV30 and J usage is TRBJ1-5; D might be TRBD1 (5 bases). V gave up 4 bases and J gave up 2 bases, with 18 bases separating them. Germline CDR1 is GTSNPN and CDR2 is SVGIG (reference sequence). The CDR3 length is 16 residues. The CDR3 spells CAWTSRAPGGNQPQHF. Here the CDR3 DNA reads TGTGCCTGGACTTCCCGGGCTCCGGGGGGCAATCAGCCCCAGCATTTT.

This clonotype was seen only a few times. The chain recombines TRBV10-3 with TRBJ1-2, with 9 bases that match TRBD1. V was clipped by 4 bases and J by 2 bases; unmatched bases: 17. Germline V gives CDR1 ENHRY, CDR2 SYGVKD. The CDR3 is made up of 19 amino acids. The CDR3 protein is CAISGSMTGGSLSNYGYTF. DNA of the CDR3: TGTGCCATCAGTGGCTCTATGACAGGGGGATCACTTTCGAACTATGGCTACACCTTC.

This chain joins TRBV29-1 and TRBJ2-3, with no clear D. V was clipped by 1 base and J by 2 bases, with 16 bases between them. Germline-derived CDR1 and CDR2 are SQVTM and ANQGSEA. The CDR3 has 16 residues. The CDR3 protein is CSVEGPRPTLTDTQYF. CDR3 bases: TGCAGCGTTGAAGGTCCTAGGCCGACCCTCACAGATACGCAGTATTTT.

This chain links TRBV5-4 with TRBJ2-7; D is perhaps TRBD1 (7 bases). V was shortened by 3 bases and J by 4 bases, with 11 bases between the two germline ends. In germline, CDR1 is SGHNT, CDR2 YYREEE (reference sequence). The CDR3 runs to 13 residues. The CDR3 DNA reads as TGTGCCAGCAGCTCGACAGGGAGGTACGAGCAGTACTTC. Residues: CASSSTGRYEQYF.

This clonotype was seen at least ten times. This chain connects TRBV4-1 to TRBJ1-5; D gene unclear. V gave up 1 base and J gave up 1 base, with 8 bases separating them. The CDR3 has 15 amino acids. The germline V gene has CDR1 MGHRA and CDR2 YSYEKL. In nucleotides, the CDR3 is TGCGCCAGCAGCCAAGGGGTAGGAAGCAATCAGCCCCAGCATTTT. It yields the protein CASSQGVGSNQPQHF.

In this sample, this clonotype turned up many times. The chain combines TRBV28 with TRBJ1-1; 9 positions agree with TRBD1. The V gene's germline CDR1 is MDHEN and CDR2 SYDVKM. CDR3 length: 17 amino acids. The ends lost 1 base at V and 5 bases at J; junction bases unmatched: 11. In nucleotides, the CDR3 is TGTGCCAGCAGTTTATCGAAGACAGGGGGTCGGATGACTGAAGCTTTCTTT. This translates into CASSLSKTGGRMTEAFF.

The V call is TRBV18, the J call TRBJ2-7; 8 bases align to TRBD2. This CDR3 is 19 amino acids long. The V and J ends lost 1 base and 0 bases, in that order; junction bases with no gene match: 14. The germline V gene encodes CDR1 KGHSH and CDR2 LQKENI. The CDR3 coding sequence is TGTGCCAGCTCACCACTTCCCCTAACTAGCGGCTCTAGCTCCTACGAGCAGTACTTC. It codes for CASSPLPLTSGSSSYEQYF.

This clonotype appeared many times. This chain links TRBV3-1 with TRBJ1-2; weak D call: TRBD1 (6 bases). Trimming left V 4 bases short and J 3 bases short, with 9 bases between. The CDR3 loop spans 13 amino acids. Per germline, CDR1 LGHDT and CDR2 YNNKEL (reference sequence). The CDR3 spells CASSLTGYYGYTF. The CDR3 nucleotides are TGTGCCAGCAGCCTAACAGGGTACTATGGCTACACCTTC.

V usage is TRBV2 and J usage is TRBJ2-2; TRBD1 matches at 8 bases. After removal of 6 bases from V and 5 bases from J, the junction contained 8 bases not matched to a gene. Germline lookup yields CDR1 SNHLY and CDR2 FYNNEI. The CDR3 is 15 amino acids. The CDR3 sequence is CASSATGGGTGELFF. In nucleotides, the CDR3 is TGTGCCAGCAGCGCCACAGGGGGAGGAACCGGGGAGCTGTTTTTT.

This chain uses TRBV11-3 with TRBJ2-2; 12 bases are a match to TRBD1. Germline V gene lookup returns CDR1 SGHNT and CDR2 YENEEA. The CDR3 covers 17 residues. With 5 bases clipped from V and 5 bases from J, the junction kept 9 bases outside the gene matches. This CDR3 reads CASSLRDRGLRTGELFF. CDR3 nucleotides: TGTGCCAGCAGCCTAAGGGACAGGGGGCTTAGAACCGGGGAGCTGTTTTTT. The whole variable domain, filled in from reference TRBV11-3 and TRBJ2-2, reads EAGVVQSPRYKIIEKKQPVAFWCNPISGHNTLYWYLQNLGQGPELLIRYENEEAVDDSQLPKDRFSAERLKGVDSTLKIQPAELGDSAVYLCASSLRDRGLRTGELFFGEGSRLTVL.

This clonotype was observed at least ten times. The V call is TRBV14, the J call TRBJ2-1, with a weak D call TRBD2 (6 bases). This CDR3 has 16 residues. Trimming took 4 bases from V and 6 from J, leaving 19 bases between them. Germline V gene sequence: CDR1 SGHDN, CDR2 FVKESK. For the CDR3, the DNA is TGTGCCAGCAGCCGCCCGCGGGGCAGCGATCTCAATGAGCAGTTCTTC. Translation: CASSRPRGSDLNEQFF.

This clonotype appeared a few times. The J gene is TRBJ1-6, the V gene TRBV7-8, with D uncertain. Germline V gene lookup returns CDR1 SGHVS and CDR2 FQNEAQ. V lost 0 bases, J lost 10 bases, and 13 bases lay in between. The CDR3 runs to 15 residues. CDR3 DNA sequence: TGTGCCAGCAGCTTAGCGGGCCACCTTTCATCACCCCTCCACTTT. Protein sequence: CASSLAGHLSSPLHF.

This clonotype was seen repeatedly, ten times or more. The chain carries TRBV3-1 and TRBJ1-2, with D hard to call. The germline CDR1 and CDR2 sequences are LGHDT and YNNKEL (reference sequence). Trimming left V 3 bases short and J 3 bases short, with 5 bases between. The CDR3 runs 12 residues. The CDR3 is CASSQTYYGYTF. In DNA form, the CDR3 reads TGTGCCAGCAGCCAGACGTACTATGGCTACACCTTC.